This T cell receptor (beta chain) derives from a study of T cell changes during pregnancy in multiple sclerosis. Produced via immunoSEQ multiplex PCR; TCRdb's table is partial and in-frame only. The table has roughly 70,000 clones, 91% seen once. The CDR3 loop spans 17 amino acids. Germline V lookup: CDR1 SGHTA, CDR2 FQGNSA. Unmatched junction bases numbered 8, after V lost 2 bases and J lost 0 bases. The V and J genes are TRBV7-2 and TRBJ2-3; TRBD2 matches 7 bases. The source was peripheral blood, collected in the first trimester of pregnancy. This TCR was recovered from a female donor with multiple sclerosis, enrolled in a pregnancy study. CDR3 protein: CASSLFGGGSSTDTQYF. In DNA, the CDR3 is TGTGCCAGCAGCTTATTTGGGGGGGGATCAAGCACAGATACGCAGTATTTT.